This T cell receptor beta chain was recovered during a study of OX40 agonist ivuxolimab in advanced cancers. Germline CDR1 reads MGHRA; CDR2 reads YSYEKL. This CDR3 region has 15 residues. V lost 0 bases and J 7 bases, leaving 15 bases between the germline ends. This clone was detected a few times. The table came from immunoSEQ multiplex PCR; TCRdb's copy has only in-frame clones and leaves some out. This sample carries around 13,000 clones, around 74% of them seen once, and the ten largest clones take roughly 30%. The origin of this receptor is an adult with an advanced solid tumor such as melanoma, head and neck, liver or kidney cancer. Sequenced material: CD4+ or CD8+ T cells sorted from blood, taken in a trial of the OX40 agonist ivuxolimab. This rearrangement joins TRBV4-1 to TRBJ1-2; no clear D gene. The CDR3 reads CASSQESGLVRGYTF. The DNA for the CDR3 is TGCGCCAGCAGCCAAGAATCGGGCCTAGTGCGTGGCTACACCTTC.